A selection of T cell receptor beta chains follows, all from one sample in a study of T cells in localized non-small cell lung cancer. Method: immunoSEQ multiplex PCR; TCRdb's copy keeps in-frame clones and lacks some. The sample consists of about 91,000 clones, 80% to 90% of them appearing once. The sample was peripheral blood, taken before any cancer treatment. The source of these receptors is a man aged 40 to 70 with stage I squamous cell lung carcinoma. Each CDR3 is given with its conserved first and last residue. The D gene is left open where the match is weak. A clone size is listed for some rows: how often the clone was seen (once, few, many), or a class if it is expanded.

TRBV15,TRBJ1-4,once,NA,CATSRGGAQNEKLFF,TGTGCCACCAGCAGAGGGGGGGCGCAAAATGAAAAACTGTTTTTT
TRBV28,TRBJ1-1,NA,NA,CASSSQGWNTEAFF,TGTGCCAGCAGTTCTCAGGGGTGGAACACTGAAGCTTTCTTT
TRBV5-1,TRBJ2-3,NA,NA,CASSFASRAPDTQYF,TGCGCCAGCAGCTTCGCTAGCAGGGCCCCAGATACGCAGTATTTT
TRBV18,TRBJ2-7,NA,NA,CASSPNPGVSYEQYF,TGTGCCAGCTCACCGAACCCCGGGGTGTCCTACGAGCAGTACTTC
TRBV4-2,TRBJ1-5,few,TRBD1,CASSDGTGNSNQPQHF,TGTGCCAGCAGCGATGGGACAGGGAATAGCAATCAGCCCCAGCATTTT
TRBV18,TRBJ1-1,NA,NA,CASSLTGTIAGVEAFF,TGTGCCAGCTCACTTACCGGGACAATCGCGGGTGTCGAAGCTTTCTTT
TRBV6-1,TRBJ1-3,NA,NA,CASSETSYSGNTIYF,TGTGCCAGCAGTGAAACCTCCTACTCTGGAAACACCATATATTTT
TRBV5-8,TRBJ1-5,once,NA,CASSLSAQRPQHF,TGTGCCAGCAGCTTGAGCGCACAGAGGCCCCAGCATTTT
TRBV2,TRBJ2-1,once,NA,CASSVSSGSYNEQFF,TGTGCCAGCAGTGTGTCCAGCGGGTCCTACAATGAGCAGTTCTTC
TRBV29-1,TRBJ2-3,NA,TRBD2,CSAAGTSGGRGTQYF,TGCAGCGCAGCCGGGACTAGCGGGGGGCGGGGAACGCAGTATTTT
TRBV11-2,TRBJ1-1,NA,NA,CASSLGQRNTEAFF,TGTGCCAGCAGCTTGGGTCAGAGGAACACTGAAGCTTTCTTT
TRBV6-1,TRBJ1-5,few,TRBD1,CASRPGQGYNQPQHF,TGTGCCAGCAGGCCGGGACAGGGGTATAATCAGCCCCAGCATTTT
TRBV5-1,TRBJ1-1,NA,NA,CASSLEWGLNTEAFF,TGCGCCAGCAGCTTGGAGTGGGGCCTGAACACTGAAGCTTTCTTT
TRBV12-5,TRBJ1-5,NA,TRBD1,CASGLGTGTGQPQHF,TGTGCTAGTGGTTTGGGGACAGGGACAGGTCAGCCCCAGCATTTT
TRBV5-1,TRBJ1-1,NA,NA,CASRASPNTEAFF,TGCGCCAGCAGAGCTTCACCGAACACTGAAGCTTTCTTT
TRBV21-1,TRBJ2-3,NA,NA,CASAEGHVSTDTQYF,TGTGCCAGCGCAGAGGGACATGTTAGCACAGATACGCAGTATTTT
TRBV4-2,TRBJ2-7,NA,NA,CASSQGPGEDEQYF,TGTGCCAGCAGCCAAGGCCCAGGGGAGGACGAGCAGTACTTC
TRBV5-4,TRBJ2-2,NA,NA,CASGRGAETTGELFF,TGTGCCAGCGGCCGAGGTGCCGAGACGACCGGGGAGCTGTTTTTT
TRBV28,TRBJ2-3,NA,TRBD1,CASTLGDRGDTQYF,TGTGCCAGCACTCTGGGGGACAGGGGAGATACGCAGTATTTT
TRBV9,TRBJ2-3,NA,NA,CASTDQGGTQYF,TGTGCCAGCACGGACCAGGGTGGTACGCAGTATTTT
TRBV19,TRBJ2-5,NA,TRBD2,CASSIAAGVVETQYF,TGTGCCAGTAGTATAGCGGCGGGGGTGGTGGAGACCCAGTACTTC
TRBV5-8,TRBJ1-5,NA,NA,CASTLGFQPQHF,TGTGCCAGCACCTTGGGGTTCCAGCCCCAGCATTTT
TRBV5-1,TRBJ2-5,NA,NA,CASSGWDQETQYF,TGCGCCAGCAGCGGGTGGGACCAAGAGACCCAGTACTTC
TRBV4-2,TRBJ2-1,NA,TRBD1,CASRLDRASYNEQFF,TGTGCCAGCAGACTAGACAGGGCCTCCTACAATGAGCAGTTCTTC
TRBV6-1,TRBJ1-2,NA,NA,CASSSAGYGYTF,TGTGCCAGCAGTTCGGCAGGCTATGGCTACACCTTC
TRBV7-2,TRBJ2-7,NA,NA,CASSLIDEQYF,TGTGCCAGCAGCTTAATCGACGAGCAGTACTTC
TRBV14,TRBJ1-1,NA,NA,CASSQGLDTEAFF,TGTGCCAGCAGCCAAGGGTTGGACACTGAAGCTTTCTTT
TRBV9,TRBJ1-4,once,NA,CASSARGEKLFF,TGTGCCAGCAGCGCCCGAGGGGAAAAACTGTTTTTT
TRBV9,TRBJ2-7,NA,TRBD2,CASSAGEGLEQYF,TGTGCCAGCAGCGCGGGGGAGGGGCTCGAGCAGTACTTC
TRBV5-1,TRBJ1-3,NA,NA,CASTIREATGTQRSGNTIYF,TGCGCCAGCACTATCCGGGAAGCTACCGGGACGCAAAGGTCTGGAAACACCATATATTTT
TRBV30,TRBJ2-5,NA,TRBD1,CAWKGDRGGQETQYF,TGCGCCTGGAAAGGGGACAGGGGAGGCCAAGAGACCCAGTACTTC
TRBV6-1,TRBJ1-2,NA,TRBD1,CASNPTGNYGYTF,TGTGCCAGCAACCCGACAGGGAACTATGGCTACACCTTC
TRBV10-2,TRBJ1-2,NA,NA,CASSDQGMSYGYTF,TGCGCCAGCAGTGATCAGGGGATGAGCTATGGCTACACCTTC
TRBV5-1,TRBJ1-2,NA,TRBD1,CASSLAVGQGGSRGYTF,TGCGCCAGCAGCTTGGCCGTCGGACAGGGGGGTTCGCGAGGCTACACCTTC
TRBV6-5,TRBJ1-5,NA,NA,CASSQQGRGNQPQHF,TGTGCCAGCAGTCAACAGGGAAGGGGCAATCAGCCCCAGCATTTT
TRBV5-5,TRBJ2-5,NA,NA,CASSLVRETQYF,TGTGCCAGCAGCTTGGTGAGGGAGACCCAGTACTTC
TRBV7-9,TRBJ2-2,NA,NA,CASSLFWSPNTGELFF,TGTGCCAGCAGCTTATTTTGGAGCCCGAACACCGGGGAGCTGTTTTTT
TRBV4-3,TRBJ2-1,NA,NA,CASSQESGGAREQFF,TGCGCCAGCAGCCAAGAAAGTGGAGGCGCGCGTGAGCAGTTCTTC
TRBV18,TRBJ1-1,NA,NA,CASSITTDTEAFF,TGTGCCAGCTCAATAACTACGGACACTGAAGCTTTCTTT